The 13 T cell receptor beta chains below come from one sample, sequenced in a study of blood T cell repertoires in COVID-19. Repertoires were generated with immunoSEQ multiplex PCR, while TCRdb's copy carries only in-frame clones and drops some. This table holds a few hundred thousand clones, 88% found once. Sequencing was carried out using peripheral blood. The receptors come from a woman in her sixties or seventies with COVID-19, enrolled during active disease.

V and J are TRBV6-5 and TRBJ2-4; D call uncertain. CDR1 and CDR2 from the germline V gene are MNHEY and SVGAGI. Trimming removed 5 bases at V and 5 bases at J, with 7 bases between. The CDR3 sequence is 12 residues long. The CDR3 spells CASSPPENIQYF. The CDR3, as DNA: TGTGCCAGCAGTCCGCCGGAAAACATTCAGTACTTC.

This chain links TRBV6-1 with TRBJ2-5, with D perhaps matching TRBD2 (5 bases). CDR3 size: 17 residues. V dropped 1 base and J dropped 5 bases, with 20 bases sitting between them. Germline CDR1 and CDR2: MNHNS and SASEGT. CDR3 in amino acids: CASSEETRDFGLETQYF. The CDR3 DNA sequence: TGTGCCAGCAGTGAAGAGACCCGGGATTTTGGACTGGAGACCCAGTACTTC.

This chain uses TRBV7-3 with TRBJ2-1; D might be TRBD2 (6 bases). Trimming removed 6 bases at V and 0 bases at J, with 12 bases between. The CDR3 has 15 amino acids. From germline, CDR1 is SGHTA and CDR2 FQGTGA. The CDR3 DNA reads TGTGCCAGCAGTGTAGCGGTGAGCTCCTACAATGAGCAGTTCTTC. It yields the protein CASSVAVSSYNEQFF.

The rearrangement joins TRBV10-3 to TRBJ1-5, with 8 bases matching TRBD1. Germline V lookup: CDR1 ENHRY, CDR2 SYGVKD. There are 14 residues in the CDR3. Trimming took 3 bases from V and 6 from J; bases not matched to a gene: 4. The CDR3 here is CAISDGQGAQPQHF. CDR3 nucleotides: TGTGCCATCAGTGATGGACAGGGAGCTCAGCCCCAGCATTTT.

This clone was counted only a few times. V usage is TRBV28 and J usage is TRBJ2-2, with TRBD1 matching over 9 bases. The CDR3 loop spans 18 amino acids. The V gene's germline CDR1 is MDHEN and CDR2 SYDVKM. J gave up 5 bases and V 4 bases, and 14 bases lay outside the gene matches. The CDR3 is CASSSDKTGGILTGELFF. CDR3 nucleotides: TGTGCCAGCAGTTCAGATAAGACAGGGGGGATATTGACCGGGGAGCTGTTTTTT.

The chain is built from TRBV4-1 and TRBJ2-4; D call uncertain. This CDR3 comprises 17 residues. The V end was cut by 0 bases, the J end by 1 base, with 13 bases between. From germline, CDR1 is MGHRA and CDR2 YSYEKL. CDR3 in DNA: TGCGCCAGCAGCCAAGACCCGGCGGTGGTCGCCAAAAACATTCAGTACTTC. Translated: CASSQDPAVVAKNIQYF.

The chain joins TRBV18 to TRBJ2-1, with TRBD1 matching 9 bases. After removal of 2 bases from V and 5 bases from J, the junction contained 10 bases not matched to a gene. The CDR3 runs to 17 residues. The germline V gene has CDR1 KGHSH and CDR2 LQKENI. DNA of the CDR3: TGTGCCAGCTCACCAATCCCTCCGGGACAGGGTCACAATGAGCAGTTCTTC. Translating it yields CASSPIPPGQGHNEQFF. Supplemented by reference TRBV18 and TRBJ2-1, the full variable domain reads NAGVMQNPRHLVRRRGQEARLRCSPMKGHSHVYWYRQLPEEGLKFMVYLQKENIIDESGMPKERFSAEFPKEGPSILRIQQVVRGDSAAYFCASSPIPPGQGHNEQFFGPGTRLTVL.

A few counts support this clone. The genes are TRBV7-2 and TRBJ1-2; possible D gene TRBD1, 6 bases. CDR1 and CDR2 from the germline V gene are SGHTA and FQGNSA. V dropped 7 bases and J dropped 4 bases, with 22 bases sitting between them. This CDR3 has 16 residues. In DNA form, the CDR3 reads TGTGCCAGCACCCATCAATTCGGGACAAAAGGCTATGGCTACACCTTC. Amino acid sequence: CASTHQFGTKGYGYTF. The full variable domain, rest sourced from reference TRBV7-2 and TRBJ1-2, is GAGVSQSPSNKVTEKGKDVELRCDPISGHTALYWYRQSLGQGLEFLIYFQGNSAPDKSGLPSDRFSAERTGGSVSTLTIQRTQQEDSAVYLCASTHQFGTKGYGYTFGSGTRLTVV.

V gene TRBV4-2 combines with J gene TRBJ2-7; D is perhaps TRBD2 (5 bases). Germline V gene data show CDR1 as LGHNA and CDR2 as YNFKEQ. CDR3 length equals 15 residues. Trimming left V 0 bases short and J 3 bases short, with 12 bases between. CDR3 nucleotide sequence: TGTGCCAGCAGCCAAGAGAGCGCTAGCAGCTACGAGCAGTACTTC. This gives the protein CASSQESASSYEQYF.

As to this clone: At one of its ends the junction is not consistent with the germline gene, which may arise from a read error. The chain joins TRBV7-7 to TRBJ2-2, with unresolved D. The CDR3 runs to 13 residues. Germline CDR1 and CDR2: SSHAT and FNYEAQ (reference sequence). The CDR3 sequence is CASSLEKLGELFF. CDR3 DNA sequence: TGTGCTAGCAGCTTAGAGAAACTCGGGGAGCTGTTTTTT.

The CDR3 sequence: CASSPRTGGLETQYF. In DNA, the CDR3 is TGTGCCAGCAGCCCCCGGACAGGGGGCTTGGAGACCCAGTACTTC. The chain is built from TRBV6-6 and TRBJ2-5, with TRBD1 identical over 11 bases. The CDR3 loop spans 15 amino acids. CDR1 and CDR2 from the germline V gene are MNHNY and SVGAGI (reference sequence). V was clipped by 6 bases and J by 5 bases; unmatched bases: 8.

The J gene is TRBJ2-2, the V gene TRBV11-2, with D perhaps matching TRBD1 (5 bases). Germline-derived CDR1 and CDR2 are SGHAT and FQNNGV. The CDR3 is 15 amino acids. V dropped 2 bases and J dropped 3 bases, with 10 bases sitting between them. CDR3 bases: TGTGCCAGCAGCTTACAGGCAGGGTACACCGGGGAGCTGTTTTTT. Its translation: CASSLQAGYTGELFF.

The chain links TRBV5-4 to TRBJ2-7, with 15 bases fitting TRBD2. The CDR3 covers 18 residues. Germline CDR1 and CDR2: SGHNT and YYREEE (reference sequence). The V and J ends lost 5 bases and 2 bases, in that order; junction bases with no gene match: 11. The CDR3 region is CASRPTGTSGRHAYEQYF. The DNA of the CDR3 is TGTGCCAGCAGGCCAACCGGGACTAGCGGGAGGCATGCCTACGAGCAGTACTTC.